This paragraph covers one T cell receptor (beta chain) sequence. It has no known antigen specificity. Relative to the germline gene, one junction end is altered; a read error may explain this. The entry originates in a study of PD-1 blockade in mismatch repair-deficient tumors (dated by TCRdb to about 2017). In the study overall: Between late 2013 and September 2016, the trial enrolled 86 consecutive patients with more than nine types of mismatch repair-deficient cancer, all of whom had received prior treatment and were progressing. Tumor-associated T cell clones were tracked in the peripheral blood of patients responding to PD-1 blockade by deep sequencing of TCR CDR3 regions. What the authors observed across the whole study: Rapid expansion after pembrolizumab followed by contraction, generally before radiologic responses, was shown by tumor-resident clones, which were often undetectable in blood before treatment.

Mismatch repair deficiency in every enrolled patient was established by polymerase chain reaction or immunohistochemistry. A few patients who responded to pembrolizumab therapy underwent TCR sequencing. The phase II trial prospectively evaluated PD-1 blockade with pembrolizumab in advanced mismatch repair-deficient cancers, independent of tissue of origin. Peripheral blood T cell samples were serially collected before and at multiple times after PD-1 blockade was started. The timing of each blood sample was reported as weeks after the first dose of pembrolizumab. CDR1 and CDR2 (GTSNPN, SVGIG) derive from the germline V gene (reference sequence). From the cysteine through the phenylalanine, the CDR3 covers 11 amino acids. The read is trimmed to its CDR3 DNA, 33 bases read in frame from base 1. The library was produced with the immunoSEQ multiplex PCR assay. The source is immuneACCESS, and TCRdb retained only in-frame sequences with V and J called. Part of the clones is not carried over; for the studies checked, unresolved V genes explain less than half of this, and the remainder is unexplained. Recorded for this sample are 30,000 to 45,000 clones; approximately 84% of them occurred a single time. The ten largest clones add up to under 4% of the sample.

The V and J genes are TRBV30 and TRBJ2-1; possibly the D gene is TRBD1, per 6 matching bases. The receptor comes from an adult with mismatch repair-deficient cancer. Sequences were derived from peripheral blood, sampled approximately 1.5 years after starting pembrolizumab. The nucleotide sequence reads TGTGCCTTGAGGACAGTTTATGAACAGTTCTTC. This yields the protein CALRTVYEQFF.